What follows is one T cell receptor beta chain and its context. Its antigen is currently unknown. Per germline, CDR1 SNHLY and CDR2 FYNNEI. The CDR3 runs 15 residues. V lost 5 bases to trimming and J lost 5 bases; unmatched junction nucleotides: 9. Tissue for this sample was collected roughly 1.9-4 cm from the breast tumor. Sequenced by immunoSEQ multiplex PCR; TCRdb stores in-frame clones only, minus some. The sample includes roughly 14,000 clones, approximately 84% of them seen just once. This record comes from a study of early stage breast cancer tumors. For the study at large: ER+/PR+/HER2- status applied to about 70% of the 16 invasive breast tumors. Study-wide results and caveats: Commonly generated sequences made up most enriched TCRB sequences shared between patients. Comparing each tissue with blood distinguished tumor from normal in most of the 16 patients.

Material: normal breast tissue next to the tumor. The chain couples TRBV2 to TRBJ2-5, with 9 bases fitting TRBD2. The sequence derives from a person between 30 and 45 years old with breast cancer. CDR3 DNA sequence: TGTGCCAGCAGTTTTTCCTCGCGGGAGGGGGAGACCCAGTACTTC. Its translation is CASSFSSREGETQYF. The full variable domain, in which reference TRBV2 and TRBJ2-5 provide the parts outside the CDR3, is EPEVTQTPSHQVTQMGQEVILRCVPISNHLYFYWYRQILGQKVEFLVSFYNNEISEKSEIFDDQFSVERPDGSNFTLKIRSTKLEDSAMYFCASSFSSREGETQYFGPGTRLLVL.